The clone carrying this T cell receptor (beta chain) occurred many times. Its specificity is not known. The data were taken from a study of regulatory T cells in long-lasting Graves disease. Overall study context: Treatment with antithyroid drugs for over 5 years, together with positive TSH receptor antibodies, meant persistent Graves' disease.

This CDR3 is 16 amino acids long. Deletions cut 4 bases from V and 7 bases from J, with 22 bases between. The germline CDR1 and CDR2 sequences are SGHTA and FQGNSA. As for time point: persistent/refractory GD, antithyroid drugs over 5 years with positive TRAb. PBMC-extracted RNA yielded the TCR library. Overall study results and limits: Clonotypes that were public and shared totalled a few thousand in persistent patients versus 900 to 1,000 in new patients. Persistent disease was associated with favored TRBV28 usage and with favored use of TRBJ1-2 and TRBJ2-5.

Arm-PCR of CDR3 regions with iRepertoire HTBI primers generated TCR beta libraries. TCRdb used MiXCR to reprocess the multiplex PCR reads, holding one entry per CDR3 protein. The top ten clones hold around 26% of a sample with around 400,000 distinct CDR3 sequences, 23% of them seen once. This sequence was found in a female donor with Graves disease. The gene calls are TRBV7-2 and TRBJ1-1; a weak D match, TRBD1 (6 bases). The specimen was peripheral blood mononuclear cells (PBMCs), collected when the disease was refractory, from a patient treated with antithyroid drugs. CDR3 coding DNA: TGTGCCAGCAGCTCTCGGGGGGGTAGGGGGGCTGGTGAAGCTTTCTTT. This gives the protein CASSSRGGRGAGEAFF.